The sequence of this T cell receptor beta chain was determined in a study of metastatic and nonmetastatic thyroid tumors. At the level of the study: Repertoires from malignant and benign thyroid patients were compared across blood and tumor or nodule tissue.

Before thyroid surgery, none of the patients had received any treatment. Germline CDR1 is SGHVS and CDR2 is FNYEAQ. This CDR3 region has 15 residues. Trimming removed 1 base at V and 2 bases at J, with 12 bases between. As handled by the study authors: Variation in CDR3 across clinicopathological groups served as the basis for constructing a distant-metastasis classifier in papillary thyroid cancer. TCRdb re-clonotyped the PCR reads via MiXCR. What appears here as the V and J calls and clone size reflects TCRdb's work, not the paper's. The sample holds some 20,000 clones; approximately 22% are singletons and the top ten take over 9%.

The sequenced material came from tumor tissue. This receptor was taken from a female donor with papillary thyroid cancer or a benign thyroid nodule (not recorded which). Some clones in this sample may be carry-over from other donors' samples. The chain recombines TRBV7-6 with TRBJ2-7, with a possible D match to TRBD1 (5 bases). CDR3 nucleotide sequence: TGTGCCAGCAGCTTAGAGGCCGAGACAGCCTACGAGCAGTACTTC. Its translation: CASSLEAETAYEQYF. The whole variable domain, remainder taken from reference TRBV7-6 and TRBJ2-7, is GAGVSQSPRYKVTKRGQDVALRCDPISGHVSLYWYRQALGQGPEFLTYFNYEAQQDKSGLPNDRFSAERPEGSISTLTIQRTEQRDSAMYRCASSLEAETAYEQYFGPGTRLTVT.